Each of the 6 T cell receptor beta chains below was sequenced from the same sample in a study of OX40 agonist ivuxolimab in advanced cancers. Some clones are missing from TCRdb's copy, which holds only in-frame ones; the method was immunoSEQ multiplex PCR. This table holds tens of thousands of clones, roughly 88% found once. Material: CD4+ or CD8+ T cells sorted from blood, obtained in a trial of the OX40 agonist ivuxolimab. These receptors all stem from an adult with an advanced solid tumor such as melanoma, head and neck, liver or kidney cancer.

The chain has TRBV2 and TRBJ2-7; D is uncertain. With 7 bases removed from V and 2 bases from J, the gap between germline ends came to 15 bases. Germline lookup yields CDR1 SNHLY and CDR2 FYNNEI. The CDR3 totals 14 residues. In DNA, the CDR3 is TGTGCCAGCACCCGCCAAGGTGGGACCTACGAGCAGTACTTC. It translates to CASTRQGGTYEQYF.

J is TRBJ1-2 and V is TRBV7-3; TRBD1 aligns across 7 bases. Germline trimming cut 5 bases from V and 6 bases from J; bases unmatched to any gene: 18. The CDR3 has 17 amino acids. Per germline, CDR1 SGHTA and CDR2 FQGTGA. The CDR3 sequence: CASSRHILRGGADGYTF. Written as DNA, the CDR3 is TGTGCCAGCAGCCGACACATCCTCAGAGGGGGCGCCGATGGCTACACCTTC.

The chain joins TRBV5-1 to TRBJ2-3; 7 bases match TRBD2. The CDR3 is 16 amino acids. The trim removed 4 bases at V and 2 bases at J, leaving 10 bases unmatched. The germline CDR1 and CDR2 sequences are SGHRS and YFSETQ. CDR3 bases: TGCGCCAGCAGCACCCCCCGGAGCGGGGTCACAGATACGCAGTATTTT. Protein product: CASSTPRSGVTDTQYF.

The chain uses TRBV30 and TRBJ1-6, with D possibly matching TRBD1 (5 bases). The CDR3 is 16 residues long. With 4 bases removed from V and 5 bases from J, the gap between germline ends came to 18 bases. In germline, CDR1 is GTSNPN, CDR2 SVGIG (reference sequence). In DNA form, the CDR3 reads TGTGCCTGGAATCGGGGGGGACTGATGGATAATTCACCCCTCCACTTT. Its protein product is CAWNRGGLMDNSPLHF.

V usage is TRBV30 and J usage is TRBJ1-6; D is uncertain. The CDR3 runs 13 residues. The V end was cut by 5 bases, the J end by 5 bases, with 10 bases between. The germline V gene has CDR1 GTSNPN and CDR2 SVGIG (reference sequence). The CDR3 loop reads CAWGESHNSPLHF. DNA for the CDR3: TGTGCCTGGGGGGAGTCCCATAATTCACCCCTCCACTTT.

This rearrangement joins TRBV29-1 to TRBJ2-5, with D maybe TRBD1 (5 bases). CDR1 SQVTM and CDR2 ANQGSEA come from the germline V gene. The CDR3 is 14 residues long. Trimming took 3 bases from V and 5 from J, leaving 16 bases between them. The CDR3 protein is CSVDGTGKWETQYF. The DNA for the CDR3 is TGCAGCGTTGACGGCACAGGAAAGTGGGAGACCCAGTACTTC.